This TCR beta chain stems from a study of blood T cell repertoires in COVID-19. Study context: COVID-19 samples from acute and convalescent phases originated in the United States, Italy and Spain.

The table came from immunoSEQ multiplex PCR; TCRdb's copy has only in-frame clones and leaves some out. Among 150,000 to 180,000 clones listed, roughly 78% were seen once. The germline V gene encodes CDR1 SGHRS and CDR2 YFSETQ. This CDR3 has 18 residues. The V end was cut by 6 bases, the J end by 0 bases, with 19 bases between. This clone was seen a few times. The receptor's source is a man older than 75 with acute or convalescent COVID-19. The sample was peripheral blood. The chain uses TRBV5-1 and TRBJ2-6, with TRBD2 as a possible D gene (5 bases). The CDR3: CASIPTAMGSSGANVLTF. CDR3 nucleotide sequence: TGCGCCAGCATCCCAACGGCAATGGGGAGCTCTGGGGCCAACGTCCTGACTTTC.